The 15 T cell receptor beta chains below were found in one sample sequenced in a study of shared clonotypes between healthy human individuals. Sequencing was performed with immunoSEQ multiplex PCR; in TCRdb, only in-frame clones are kept and a portion is missing. The sample carries around 700,000 clones, approximately 79% recorded once. Sequencing was done on a sample of memory CD4+ T cells sorted from blood. Subset specified: CD45RA-negative fraction. These receptors originate from a woman aged 25 to 39 in good health.

CDR3 DNA: TGTGCCAGCACCAAATCCAAATCCCTTAACACCGGGGAGCTGTTTTTT. Residues: CASTKSKSLNTGELFF. The J gene is TRBJ2-2, the V gene TRBV6-6; D is ambiguous. The CDR3 spans 16 residues. The V and J ends lost 7 bases and 2 bases respectively, with 17 bases between them. Per germline, CDR1 MNHNY and CDR2 SVGAGI (reference sequence).

This chain joins TRBV30 and TRBJ1-1; 8 nucleotides align to TRBD1. There are 15 residues in the CDR3. The junction had 8 bases not matched to a gene; V was cut back by 0 bases and J by 5 bases. The germline CDR1 and CDR2 sequences are GTSNPN and SVGIG (reference sequence). As DNA, the CDR3 is TGTGCCTGGAGTGTACTTGACAGGGGAGGGACTGAAGCTTTCTTT. This sequence encodes CAWSVLDRGGTEAFF.

This rearrangement joins TRBV2 to TRBJ1-2; D is unclear. Per germline, CDR1 SNHLY and CDR2 FYNNEI. This CDR3 region has 14 residues. V was pared by 6 bases and J by 5 bases, with 16 bases between. The CDR3 DNA follows: TGTGCCAGCAGGCCACTTGATAGGGATTATGGCTACACCTTC. The encoded protein is CASRPLDRDYGYTF.

This clone was counted only a few times. The chain has TRBV7-2 and TRBJ2-7; 8 bases fit TRBD2. The CDR3 length is 15 residues. The ends lost 1 base at V and 2 bases at J; junction bases unmatched: 4. The V gene's germline CDR1 is SGHTA and CDR2 FQGNSA. CDR3 nucleotides: TGTGCCAGCAGCTTAGGCCTAGCGGGTGCCTACGAGCAGTACTTC. Protein sequence: CASSLGLAGAYEQYF.

Details on this clone: Different DNA sequences within this sample yield the same CDR3. This chain links TRBV6-5 with TRBJ1-1; the D gene is possibly TRBD1 (5 bases). CDR1 and CDR2 (germline): MNHEY, SVGAGI. The CDR3 has 13 residues. Trimming stripped 2 bases from V and 1 base from J, with 5 bases between. CDR3 sequence reads: CASSYGGNTEAFF. The CDR3 bases are TGTGCCAGCAGTTACGGGGGGAACACTGAAGCTTTCTTT.

As DNA, the CDR3 is TGTGCCAGCAGACGACAGGGTTTGGGGCCCGGGGAGCTGTTTTTT. Protein: CASRRQGLGPGELFF. The V gene is TRBV6-1, the J gene TRBJ2-2; 7 bases agree with TRBD1. The CDR3 consists of 15 residues. Trimming at V came to 6 bases and at J to 6 bases, leaving 10 bases not matched to a gene. Germline V lookup: CDR1 MNHNS, CDR2 SASEGT.

The chain is built from TRBV6-1 and TRBJ2-5; D is unclear. The germline gives CDR1 MNHNS, CDR2 SASEGT. Trimming removed 3 bases from V and 5 bases from J, with 7 bases in between. This CDR3 region has 12 residues. The CDR3 DNA reads as TGTGCCAGCAGTGAGGGGTATGAGACCCAGTACTTC. Encoded protein: CASSEGYETQYF.

The table lists this clone with many counts. V gene TRBV7-7 combines with J gene TRBJ2-2; no definite D call. Germline CDR1 reads SSHAT; CDR2 reads FNYEAQ (reference sequence). This CDR3 is built from 14 residues. V was cut by 4 bases and J by 7 bases, with 13 bases left in between. In nucleotides, the CDR3 is TGTGCCAGCAGCTCTCTCCCTTTCGGCGGGGAGCTGTTTTTT. Translation gives CASSSLPFGGELFF. The full variable domain, its missing parts supplied by reference TRBV7-7 and TRBJ2-2, is GAGVSQSPRYKVTKRGQDVTLRCDPISSHATLYWYQQALGQGPEFLTYFNYEAQPDKSGLPSDRFSAERPEGSISTLTIQRTEQRDSAMYRCASSSLPFGGELFFGEGSRLTVL.

This clone has only one observation. The J gene is TRBJ2-2, the V gene TRBV11-2; 7 bases align to TRBD1. Germline V gives CDR1 SGHAT, CDR2 FQNNGV. This CDR3 has 15 residues. Trimming took 4 bases from V and 0 from J; bases not matched to a gene: 2. The CDR3 bases are TGTGCCAGCAGCTACCAGGGGGCGAACACCGGGGAGCTGTTTTTT. Its protein product is CASSYQGANTGELFF.

The chain couples TRBV23-1 to TRBJ2-1; no definite D call. TRBV23-1 is noted as an ORF with a role that remains uncertain. CDR3 length: 15 residues. Deletions cut 3 bases from V and 2 bases from J, with 11 bases between. The chain's CDR3 is CASSQWKPTYNEQFF. CDR3 nucleotides: TGCGCCAGCAGTCAGTGGAAACCTACCTACAATGAGCAGTTCTTC.

This chain joins TRBV10-3 and TRBJ2-6, with 10 bases identical to TRBD2. V gave up 4 bases and J gave up 3 bases; unmatched junction bases: 6. The CDR3 totals 17 residues. Germline V gives CDR1 ENHRY, CDR2 SYGVKD. The CDR3 nucleotides are TGTGCCATCAGTGCGGCTAGCGGGAGTAATGGGGCCAACGTCCTGACTTTC. Translated, it gives CAISAASGSNGANVLTF.

J is TRBJ1-5 and V is TRBV21-1. TRBV21-1 is designated a pseudogene. The CDR3 loop spans 16 amino acids. CDR3 protein: CASSKFRGCSNQPQHF. For the CDR3, the DNA is TGTGCCAGCAGCAAATTTCGAGGCTGTAGCAATCAGCCCCAGCATTTT.

The chain has TRBV7-8 and TRBJ2-7, with 8 bases that match TRBD1. This CDR3 contains 16 residues. Germline CDR1 reads SGHVS; CDR2 reads FQNEAQ. V shed 5 bases, J shed 2 bases, and the junction held 11 bases outside the gene matches. CDR3 nucleotides: TGTGCCAGCAGCGCGCAGGGGGCGGGTCCCCCCTACGAGCAGTACTTC. It encodes CASSAQGAGPPYEQYF.

A remark on this clone: Relative to the germline gene, one junction end is altered; a read error may explain this. The chain has TRBV25-1 and TRBJ1-2; weak D call: TRBD1 (5 bases). CDR3 length: 13 residues. CDR1 MGHDK and CDR2 SYGVNS come from the germline V gene. This chain's CDR3 is CASSGGYTGTSIF. The CDR3 DNA sequence: TGTGCCAGCAGTGGAGGATACACCGGGACTTCGATCTTC.

As for this clone: This specimen includes other DNA sequences encoding the same CDR3. The CDR3 protein is CASSPRTGGSPVYF. CDR3 bases: TGTGCCAGTAGTCCAAGGACAGGAGGCAGCCCGGTTTACTTC. The chain links TRBV19 to TRBJ2-7; TRBD1 aligns across 7 bases. The V and J ends lost 5 bases and 13 bases, in that order; junction bases with no gene match: 17. The CDR3 is made up of 14 amino acids. Germline V CDR1 and CDR2: LNHDA, SQIVND (reference sequence). The variable domain in full, with the rest retrieved from reference TRBV19 and TRBJ2-7, is DGGITQSPKYLFRKEGQNVTLSCEQNLNHDAMYWYRQDPGQGLRLIYYSQIVNDFQKGDIAEGYSVSREKKESFPLTVTSAQKNPTAFYLCASSPRTGGSPVYFGPGTRLTVT.